This TCR beta chain was obtained from a study of cytomegalovirus exposure and HLA in healthy donors. Study in general: Tens of millions of unique TCRs from HLA-typed donors were held in an early release of data. Notes on the study in general: From TCR beta sequences, most subjects' HLA-A and HLA-B alleles were reportedly predicted accurately. In a later analysis, a missense DCLRE1C variant was linked to TCR beta V- and J-gene trimming. A later examination showed that TCR association rates differed by HLA locus, with DRB1 most and HLA-C fewest.

This clone appeared a few times. Its antigen remains unidentified. The V gene's germline CDR1 is LNHDA and CDR2 SQIVND (reference sequence). CDR3 length equals 13 residues. V dropped 3 bases and J dropped 1 base, with 7 bases sitting between them. PCR amplification relied on 60 Vbeta primers (plus 13 Jbeta primers). Produced via immunoSEQ multiplex PCR; TCRdb's table is partial and in-frame only. The data contain roughly 190,000 clones, around 80% of them singletons. The sample taken for sequencing was PBMCs. This TCR derives from a man between 35 and 55 years old in good health and CMV-seropositive. The gene calls are TRBV19 and TRBJ2-7; D unclear. Here the CDR3 reads CASSIGGSYEQYF. CDR3 DNA: TGTGCCAGTAGTATCGGCGGATCCTACGAGCAGTACTTC.